This TCR beta chain stems from a study of blood T cell repertoires in COVID-19. About the research overall: Acute and convalescent COVID-19 samples came from the United States, Italy and Spain. In each case, the material was cDNA or gDNA derived from T cells, B-cell-depleted T cells, or PBMCs.

The CDR3 spans 14 residues. Per germline, CDR1 MNHEY and CDR2 SVGAGI. V trimming: 4 bases; J trimming: 6 bases; junction bases outside the gene matches: 7. In the original processing: Cell counts per sample came from amplifying reference gene primers. Here immunoSEQ multiplex PCR was the method, and the copy in TCRdb shows in-frame clones only, minus some. The V and J calls and the clone size are those of that table, but D and trimming were determined from the DNA. Counted here are 180,000 or so clones, roughly 86% occurring once; the ten biggest clones make up 2.5% to 3.5%. The TCR originated in a woman aged 25 to 45 with active or convalescent COVID-19. Sequencing was done on a sample of peripheral blood. The chain has TRBV6-5 and TRBJ1-1; 8 positions agree with TRBD1. The CDR3 protein is CASSSDRGRAEAFF. The CDR3 coding sequence is TGTGCCAGCAGTTCCGACAGGGGACGGGCTGAAGCTTTCTTT.